Listed here is a single TCR beta chain. Its antigen is not yet known. The record has no base qualities; no much larger clone is one base away. Deletion took 5 bases off V and 7 bases off J, with a span of 21 bases between the germline ends. Via the germline V gene, CDR1 is MNHEY and CDR2 SVGAGI. The CDR3 contains 17 residues, cysteine and phenylalanine counted. Just CDR3 DNA is preserved here, 51 bases in frame from base 1. This sample was included in a study of CDR3 diversity in severe acne (dated by TCRdb to between 2018 and 2020). Receptor amplification or capture employed PCR. The sequencer listed for this sample is Illumina HiSeq 2000. The public reads were quality trimmed at Q25 with fastp and then assembled into clones with MiXCR by TCRdb, keeping productive beta chains. Under each unique CDR3 protein, matching rows form one entry showing the most common genes and DNA. Recorded for this sample are about 86,000 distinct CDR3 sequences; around 53% of them occurred a single time. Jointly, the top ten make up 14% of the sample.

This receptor was taken from a male donor in good health, without acne. The sequenced material came from blood. The V gene is TRBV6-5 and the J gene is TRBJ1-6; matching of 6 bases hints at TRBD1 as the D gene. The CDR3 is CASSHNSLTGLNSPLHF. The nucleotide sequence is TGTGCCAGCAGTCACAACAGCCTGACAGGCCTAAATTCACCCCTCCACTTT.